The 4 T cell receptor beta chains presented below share a single source sample, sequenced in a study of STAT5B mutations in CD4+ large granular lymphocyte leukemia. Repertoires were generated with immunoSEQ multiplex PCR, while TCRdb's copy carries only in-frame clones and drops some. The table shows around 30,000 clones, with less than 80% occurring only once. Material: CD4+ T cells from blood buffy coats. The receptors were sampled from a human donor in good health.

The V and J genes are TRBV5-1 and TRBJ2-5; D may be TRBD1 (6 bases). The CDR3 is 15 residues long. Looked up from germline, CDR1 is SGHRS and CDR2 is YFSETQ. V was pared by 2 bases and J by 1 base, with 12 bases between. The CDR3: CASSFNQGTQETQYF. The CDR3 DNA is TGCGCCAGCAGCTTTAATCAGGGGACCCAAGAGACCCAGTACTTC.

V and J are TRBV2 and TRBJ2-7, with a weak D call TRBD2 (5 bases). The germline CDR1 and CDR2 sequences are SNHLY and FYNNEI. The CDR3 is made up of 15 amino acids. Trimming stripped 0 bases from V and 1 base from J, with 10 bases between. DNA of the CDR3: TGTGCCAGCAGTGAAGCACTAGTGGGATCCTACGAGCAGTACGTC. This gives the protein CASSEALVGSYEQYV.

This chain joins TRBV28 and TRBJ1-2, with unresolved D. There are 14 residues in the CDR3. V lost 4 bases and J lost 2, with 11 bases in between. Germline assignment: CDR1 MDHEN and CDR2 SYDVKM. CDR3 nucleotide sequence: TGTGCCAGCAGTTCCCAAGGTGAGAACTATGGCTACACCTTC. Translating gives CASSSQGENYGYTF.

As concerns this clone: A junction end diverges from the germline sequence, so it may reflect a read error. The genes are TRBV5-5 and TRBJ1-1; 12 nucleotides line up with TRBD1. The CDR3 length is 17 residues. CDR1 is SGHKS and CDR2 is YYEKEE in the germline V gene (reference sequence). Written as DNA, the CDR3 is TGTGCCAGCAGCCAGGACGGGACAGGGGGCACAGGCGGGCTAGCGATCTTT. Protein: CASSQDGTGGTGGLAIF.